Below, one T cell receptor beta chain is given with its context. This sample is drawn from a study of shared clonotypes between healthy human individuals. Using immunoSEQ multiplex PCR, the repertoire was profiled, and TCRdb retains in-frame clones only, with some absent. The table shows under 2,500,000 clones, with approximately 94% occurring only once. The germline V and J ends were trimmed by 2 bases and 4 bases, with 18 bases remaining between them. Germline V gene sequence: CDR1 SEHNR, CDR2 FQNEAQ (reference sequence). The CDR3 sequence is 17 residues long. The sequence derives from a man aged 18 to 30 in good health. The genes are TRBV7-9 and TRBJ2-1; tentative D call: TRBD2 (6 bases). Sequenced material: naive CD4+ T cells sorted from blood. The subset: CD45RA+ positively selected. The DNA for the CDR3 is TGTGCCAGCAGCTTATTAACGGGGGATTATTCTTACAATGAGCAGTTCTTC. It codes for CASSLLTGDYSYNEQFF.